These 18 T cell receptor beta chains share one sample of origin, sequenced in a study of beta chain features in type 1 diabetes. Study findings and constraints: When Type 1 diabetes patients were examined, their TCRB CDR3s proved moderately but significantly shorter in all four CD4+ subsets.

As every portion of the isolated RNA was reverse transcribed, the sequencing read expressed TCRB transcripts. Data came from immunoSEQ multiplex PCR; TCRdb stores just in-frame clones and leaves some out. Of about 370,000 clones detected, 9.5% to 10% appear once; the ten largest clones hold about 0.6%. These receptors' targets are unknown. Specimen: central memory CD4+ T cells from blood. These receptors were collected from a man aged 30 to 39 with type 1 diabetes.

This clone was counted a few times. This rearrangement joins TRBV6-6 to TRBJ1-5, with D perhaps matching TRBD1 (5 bases). This CDR3 is built from 15 residues. With 6 bases removed from V and 3 bases from J, the gap between germline ends came to 15 bases. Germline values: CDR1 MNHNY, CDR2 SVGAGI (reference sequence). Written as DNA, the CDR3 is TGTGCCAGCAGACCGGGGGAAGTATCCAATCAGCCCCAGCATTTT. Encoded protein: CASRPGEVSNQPQHF.

V and J are TRBV5-1 and TRBJ2-5, with 7 positions matching TRBD1. Trimming cost V 4 bases and J 2 bases; bases outside gene matches: 2. Germline V lookup: CDR1 SGHRS, CDR2 YFSETQ. The CDR3 spans 13 residues. CDR3 protein: CASSVQGQETQYF. CDR3 DNA sequence: TGCGCCAGCAGCGTACAGGGGCAAGAGACCCAGTACTTC.

This clone was found a few times. The chain has TRBV28 and TRBJ2-3; TRBD1 aligns across 7 bases. The CDR3 totals 13 residues. Germline-derived CDR1 and CDR2 are MDHEN and SYDVKM. V dropped 5 bases and J dropped 7; count of bases not matched to a gene: 6. CDR3 in amino acids: CASSITGVNTQYF. The CDR3 DNA follows: TGTGCCAGCAGTATAACAGGGGTAAATACGCAGTATTTT. Variable domain in full (rest from reference TRBV28 and TRBJ2-3): DVKVTQSSRYLVKRTGEKVFLECVQDMDHENMFWYRQDPGLGLRLIYFSYDVKMKEKGDIPEGYSVSREKKERFSLILESASTNQTSMYLCASSITGVNTQYFGPGTRLTVL.

This clone was detected ten times or more. This chain joins TRBV6-4 and TRBJ2-1; D is perhaps TRBD2 (6 bases). The germline V gene has CDR1 MRHNA and CDR2 SNTAGT. Trimming pared 6 bases from V and 10 bases from J, leaving 19 bases between. The CDR3 sequence is 14 residues long. The CDR3, as DNA: TGTGCCAGCAGGCCCCAACCTAGCGCCAGAGAGCAGTTCTTC. The encoded protein is CASRPQPSAREQFF.

The chain recombines TRBV6-6 with TRBJ2-7, with D tentatively TRBD1 or TRBD2 (6 bases each). Germline V gene sequence: CDR1 MNHNY, CDR2 SVGAGI (reference sequence). This CDR3 has 14 amino acids. The ends were cut back, 3 bases at V and 3 bases at J, with 12 bases in the middle. CDR3 nucleotide sequence: TGTGCCAGCAGTTATAAGGGGGGCGACTACGAGCAGTACTTC. Its translation is CASSYKGGDYEQYF.

The V and J genes are TRBV9 and TRBJ2-5; possible D gene TRBD2, 6 bases. V gave up 6 bases and J gave up 5 bases, with 11 bases separating them. This CDR3 contains 12 residues. Per the germline V gene, CDR1 is SGDLS and CDR2 is YYNGEE. The CDR3 region has the DNA TGTGCCAGCAAAGGACTATCGGAGACCCAGTACTTC. Translated, it gives CASKGLSETQYF.

This clone was picked up a small number of times. This sequence joins TRBV7-2 and TRBJ2-1, with 10 bases fitting TRBD2. CDR1 is SGHTA and CDR2 is FQGNSA in the germline V gene. With V trimmed by 5 bases and J by 3 bases, 4 bases remained unmatched. The CDR3 runs 15 residues. The DNA for the CDR3 is TGTGCCAGCAGCCAAGGACTAGCGGACTACAATGAGCAGTTCTTC. Translation gives CASSQGLADYNEQFF.

V usage is TRBV7-2 and J usage is TRBJ2-3; no clear D. V was clipped by 0 bases and J by 2 bases, with 6 bases between them. The CDR3 is 14 amino acids. CDR1 is SGHTA and CDR2 is FQGNSA in the germline V gene. CDR3 in amino acids: CASSLAPATDTQYF. The CDR3 DNA follows: TGTGCCAGCAGCTTAGCGCCAGCCACAGATACGCAGTATTTT.

This clone was found a few times. This rearrangement joins TRBV7-6 to TRBJ2-3; TRBD1 aligns across 7 bases. After removal of 5 bases from V and 3 bases from J, the junction contained 8 bases not matched to a gene. CDR3 length: 15 residues. The germline V gene encodes CDR1 SGHVS and CDR2 FNYEAQ. As DNA, the CDR3 is TGTGCCAGCAGCGCGTCTAGGGGGCGGACAGATACGCAGTATTTT. As protein: CASSASRGRTDTQYF.

This clone has a handful of counts. This chain uses TRBV11-3 with TRBJ2-1; D perhaps matches TRBD2 (5 bases). V gave up 2 bases and J gave up 4 bases, with 12 bases separating them. Germline-derived CDR1 and CDR2 are SGHNT and YENEEA. This CDR3 spans 15 amino acids. The CDR3 DNA is TGTGCCAGCAGCTTAAGTGGGGAGAATTACAATGAGCAGTTCTTC. Translated, it gives CASSLSGENYNEQFF.

This clone has more than one count but fewer than ten. The rearrangement joins TRBV9 to TRBJ2-2; 12 bases line up with TRBD2. The J segment lost 3 bases and the V segment lost 3 bases, leaving 3 bases of the junction unmatched. The CDR3 runs to 16 residues. From germline, CDR1 is SGDLS and CDR2 YYNGEE. The CDR3 sequence: CASSASGRVDTGELFF. The CDR3 DNA follows: TGTGCCAGCAGCGCTAGCGGGAGGGTTGACACCGGGGAGCTGTTTTTT.

This clone has a handful of counts. This sequence joins TRBV27 and TRBJ2-1; possibly TRBD2 for D (6 bases). The V end lost 7 bases, the J end lost 7 bases, and 20 bases lay between the germline ends. The germline gives CDR1 MNHEY, CDR2 SMNVEV (reference sequence). There are 15 residues in the CDR3. The CDR3 sequence is CASISLGGIKNEQFF. The CDR3 nucleotides read TGTGCCAGCATAAGTCTGGGCGGGATTAAAAATGAGCAGTTCTTC.

A few counts support this clone. The chain combines TRBV6-1 with TRBJ2-5, with D maybe TRBD2 (6 bases). The CDR3 has 13 residues. Trimming shortened V by 1 base and J by 4 bases, and 7 bases separated the two germline ends. Germline V gene lookup returns CDR1 MNHNS and CDR2 SASEGT. CDR3 region: CASSEVAAETQYF. CDR3 nucleotides: TGTGCCAGCAGTGAAGTAGCGGCAGAGACCCAGTACTTC.

There are a few counts of this clone. This sequence joins TRBV5-4 and TRBJ2-3; tentative D call: TRBD2 (6 bases). This CDR3 has 14 residues. CDR1 and CDR2 (germline): SGHNT, YYREEE (reference sequence). V was clipped by 4 bases and J by 1 base, with 10 bases between them. The CDR3 loop reads CASSVLAGTDTQYF. The CDR3 DNA sequence: TGTGCCAGCAGCGTCTTAGCGGGCACAGATACGCAGTATTTT. The entire variable domain, with the rest obtained from reference TRBV5-4 and TRBJ2-3, is as follows: ETGVTQSPTHLIKTRGQQVTLRCSSQSGHNTVSWYQQALGQGPQFIFQYYREEENGRGNFPPRFSGLQFPNYSSELNVNALELDDSALYLCASSVLAGTDTQYFGPGTRLTVL.

About this clone: This sample also contains other DNA sequences that code for the same CDR3. V gene TRBV29-1 combines with J gene TRBJ1-3; D uncertain. Trimming took off 4 bases at V and 0 bases at J, with 10 bases between the two ends. This CDR3 has 14 amino acids. From germline, CDR1 is SQVTM and CDR2 ANQGSEA. For the CDR3, the DNA is TGCAGCGTTGTGGCAGACTCCTCTGGAAACACCATATATTTT. Translated: CSVVADSSGNTIYF.

This clone occurred a few times. The chain recombines TRBV28 with TRBJ2-7; the match to TRBD2 covers 8 bases. The germline V gene encodes CDR1 MDHEN and CDR2 SYDVKM. Trimming at V came to 5 bases and at J to 7 bases, leaving 7 bases not matched to a gene. CDR3 size: 13 residues. The CDR3 reads CASSPRGAREQYF. For the CDR3, the DNA is TGTGCCAGCAGTCCGCGGGGGGCGCGGGAGCAGTACTTC.

This clone was found a few times. The chain combines TRBV11-3 with TRBJ2-1, with D hard to call. This CDR3 is 18 amino acids long. V lost 0 bases to trimming and J lost 6 bases, with 21 bases between them. Germline V gene lookup returns CDR1 SGHNT and CDR2 YENEEA. The CDR3 spells CASSLDRPAGGSANEQFF. In nucleotides, the CDR3 is TGTGCCAGCAGCTTAGATCGGCCGGCCGGCGGCTCCGCCAATGAGCAGTTCTTC.

This clone has a handful of counts. The genes are TRBV28 and TRBJ2-5, with 8 nucleotides matching TRBD1. After removal of 4 bases from V and 2 bases from J, the junction contained 9 bases not matched to a gene. The length of the CDR3 is 16 residues. CDR1 and CDR2 from the germline V gene are MDHEN and SYDVKM. DNA of the CDR3: TGTGCCAGCAGTTCAGCGACCAGGGGGCGACAAGAGACCCAGTACTTC. It is translated as CASSSATRGRQETQYF.